The 29 T cell receptor beta chains below come from one sample, sequenced in a study of CD8+CD57+ T cells in acquired aplastic anemia. The template used for profiling TCR beta VDJ and CDR3 was genomic DNA. TCRdb redid the calling of the reads with MiXCR, one entry per CDR3 protein. The sample lists 200,000 to 250,000 distinct CDR3 sequences; 30% to 40% were seen once. Sequences were obtained from sorted CD4+, CD8+, or CD8+CD57+ T cells (not recorded which) from PBMCs. The receptors originated from a human donor in good health, serving as a control.

The DNA of the CDR3 is TGTGCCATCAGTGAGGCAAATGAAAAACTGTTTTTT. Protein sequence: CAISEANEKLFF. The chain recombines TRBV10-3 with TRBJ1-4, with unresolved D. The V end was cut by 2 bases, the J end by 5 bases, with 3 bases between. This CDR3 spans 12 amino acids. Germline CDR1 is ENHRY and CDR2 is SYGVKD.

This clonotype was seen ten or more times. CDR3 residues: CAISERTGHMNTEAFF. The CDR3 DNA is TGTGCCATCAGTGAACGGACAGGCCACATGAACACTGAAGCTTTCTTT. V is TRBV10-3 and J is TRBJ1-1; 7 bases line up with TRBD1. This CDR3 contains 16 residues. V trimming: 3 bases; J trimming: 0 bases; junction bases outside the gene matches: 7. CDR1 is ENHRY and CDR2 is SYGVKD in the germline V gene.

The genes are TRBV9 and TRBJ2-7; D is perhaps TRBD2 (5 bases). Germline loops: CDR1 SGDLS, CDR2 YYNGEE. V dropped 0 bases and J dropped 6 bases, with 19 bases sitting between them. CDR3 length: 16 residues. CDR3 loop: CASSVDRQWEKGEQYV. The CDR3, as DNA: TGTGCCAGCAGCGTAGACCGGCAGTGGGAGAAAGGCGAGCAGTACGTC.

The sample holds a few counts of this clonotype. The chain couples TRBV3-1 to TRBJ2-5; 7 bases align to TRBD1. The CDR3 has 14 residues. V lost 5 bases to trimming and J lost 4 bases; unmatched junction nucleotides: 7. CDR1 is LGHDT, CDR2 YNNKEL, per germline (reference sequence). CDR3 region: CASSLTGARETQYF. The CDR3 DNA reads as TGTGCCAGCAGCTTAACAGGGGCAAGAGAGACCCAGTACTTC.

This clonotype appeared many times. J is TRBJ2-7 and V is TRBV6-1; D possibly corresponds to TRBD1 (6 bases). The germline V gene encodes CDR1 MNHNS and CDR2 SASEGT. This CDR3 spans 12 amino acids. Trimming stripped 6 bases from V and 2 bases from J, with 8 bases between. The CDR3 loop is CASRTGPYEQYF. The CDR3 DNA follows: TGTGCCAGCAGGACAGGTCCCTACGAGCAGTACTTC.

This clonotype came up many times. The gene calls are TRBV7-6 and TRBJ2-1; D is perhaps TRBD1 (6 bases). The length of the CDR3 is 14 residues. The germline CDR1 and CDR2 sequences are SGHVS and FNYEAQ. The V end was cut by 4 bases, the J end by 2 bases, with 9 bases between. The CDR3 bases are TGTGCCAGCAGCTCCGGGACAACCTACAATGAGCAGTTCTTC. It specifies CASSSGTTYNEQFF. The whole variable domain, filled in from reference TRBV7-6 and TRBJ2-1, reads GAGVSQSPRYKVTKRGQDVALRCDPISGHVSLYWYRQALGQGPEFLTYFNYEAQQDKSGLPNDRFSAERPEGSISTLTIQRTEQRDSAMYRCASSSGTTYNEQFFGPGTRLTVL.

The chain has TRBV5-1 and TRBJ2-5; D is perhaps TRBD1 (6 bases). Germline V gene data show CDR1 as SGHRS and CDR2 as YFSETQ. Trimming took 7 bases from V and 3 from J, leaving 25 bases between them. The length of the CDR3 is 17 residues. The CDR3 region is CASCESATTGQKETQYF. The CDR3 DNA is TGCGCCAGCTGTGAGTCAGCCACGACAGGACAGAAAGAGACCCAGTACTTC.

Details on this clonotype: A read error may explain this, as a much larger clone is one base away. The chain couples TRBV11-2 to TRBJ1-4; D remains unclear. Trimming removed 5 bases from V and 3 bases from J, with 13 bases in between. CDR3 length: 15 residues. CDR1 is SGHAT and CDR2 is FQNNGV in the germline V gene. Here the CDR3 reads CASSLWITANEKLFF. Written as DNA, the CDR3 is TGTGCCAGCAGCCTCTGGATAACAGCTAATGAAAAACTGTTTTTT.

This clonotype was recorded many times. This chain connects TRBV2 to TRBJ1-1; unclear D gene. CDR1 and CDR2 (germline): SNHLY, FYNNEI. This CDR3 has 14 amino acids. Between the trimmed V and J ends, which lost 8 bases and 1 base, there was a span of 14 bases. The DNA for the CDR3 is TGTGCCAGCTCTACGGAGATGACGAACACTGAAGCTTTCTTT. Protein product: CASSTEMTNTEAFF.

This clonotype has a handful of counts. J is TRBJ2-5 and V is TRBV12-3 or TRBV12-4; D is ambiguous. V was trimmed by 6 bases and J by 0 bases, leaving 14 bases between them. CDR3 length equals 15 residues. The CDR3 reads CASSPGPLYQETQYF. In nucleotides, the CDR3 is TGTGCCAGCAGCCCCGGGCCGCTGTACCAAGAGACCCAGTACTTC.

The genes are TRBV15 and TRBJ2-7; TRBD1 aligns across 8 bases. CDR3 length: 16 amino acids. The V gene's germline CDR1 is LNHNV and CDR2 YYDKDF (reference sequence). V dropped 1 base and J dropped 3; count of bases not matched to a gene: 8. CDR3 residues: CATSRVWTGTSYEQYF. The CDR3, as DNA: TGTGCCACCAGCAGAGTTTGGACAGGGACAAGCTACGAGCAGTACTTC.

The genes are TRBV10-1 and TRBJ1-2; D ambiguous. Trimming removed 2 bases at V and 7 bases at J, with 14 bases between. The germline V gene has CDR1 WNHNN and CDR2 SYGVQD (reference sequence). CDR3 size: 14 residues. The CDR3 region is CASSENNLQGGYTF. Written as DNA, the CDR3 is TGCGCCAGCAGTGAGAACAACCTCCAAGGTGGCTACACCTTC.

The gene calls are TRBV29-1 and TRBJ2-5, with D perhaps TRBD2 (5 bases). The CDR3 spans 11 residues. V lost 8 bases, J lost 5 bases, and 12 bases lay in between. Germline-derived CDR1 and CDR2 are SQVTM and ANQGSEA. The CDR3 reads CSSRSGETQYF. Written as DNA, the CDR3 is TGCAGCTCTAGGTCGGGGGAGACCCAGTACTTC.

The chain joins TRBV20-1 to TRBJ2-7; D is perhaps TRBD1 (6 bases). Germline assignment: CDR1 DFQATT and CDR2 SNEGSKA (reference sequence). This CDR3 has 15 residues. V was shortened by 6 bases and J by 4 bases, with 22 bases between the two germline ends. The CDR3 nucleotides read TGCAGTGCCAGCAGTCGGACAGTGATGGGGTACGAGCAGTACTTC. Its translation: CSASSRTVMGYEQYF.

This clonotype was counted between two and nine times. This chain connects TRBV2 to TRBJ2-1, with 7 bases matching TRBD1. The germline gives CDR1 SNHLY, CDR2 FYNNEI. This CDR3 region has 14 residues. V was clipped by 5 bases and J by 5 bases; unmatched bases: 6. Here the CDR3 DNA reads TGTGCCAGCAGTTCCTCGACAGGGAACAATGAGCAGTTCTTC. It codes for CASSSSTGNNEQFF.

This clonotype was found many times. The chain employs TRBV7-2 and TRBJ1-2; 7 nucleotides align to TRBD1. Germline-derived CDR1 and CDR2 are SGHTA and FQGNSA. J lost 3 bases, V lost 5 bases, and 3 bases had no gene match. The length of the CDR3 is 13 residues. DNA for the CDR3: TGTGCCAGCAGCAGAGACAGGGACTATGGCTACACCTTC. This gives the protein CASSRDRDYGYTF.

This clonotype was seen at least ten times. The gene calls are TRBV6-1 and TRBJ1-6; D uncertain. Germline V gene data show CDR1 as MNHNS and CDR2 as SASEGT. Between the trimmed V and J ends, which lost 0 bases and 9 bases, there was a span of 9 bases. This CDR3 has 14 residues. The CDR3 is CASSEAAQSSPLHF. The CDR3 DNA follows: TGTGCCAGCAGTGAAGCGGCACAAAGTTCACCCCTCCACTTT.

For this clonotype: Just one base apart from a much larger clone, this may be a read error. The rearrangement uses TRBV7-8 and TRBJ2-6; D gene unclear. Trimming cost V 1 base and J 0 bases, with 13 bases left between them. Germline loops: CDR1 SGHVS, CDR2 FQNEAQ. The CDR3 loop spans 18 amino acids. The CDR3 region is CASSLVRVDLSGANVLTF. The CDR3 bases are TGTGCCAGCAGCTTAGTTAGGGTCGACCTCTCTGGGGCCAACGTCCTGACTTTC.

This clonotype was counted ten times or more. The chain combines TRBV13 with TRBJ1-2; D is unresolved. V lost 7 bases and J lost 0, with 27 bases in between. Germline assignment: CDR1 PRHDT and CDR2 FYEKMQ (reference sequence). The CDR3 is 19 amino acids. The CDR3: CASNGPVEALSTTNYGYTF. CDR3 DNA: TGTGCCAGCAATGGACCAGTAGAAGCACTTTCGACCACTAACTATGGCTACACCTTC.

The V and J genes are TRBV5-5 and TRBJ1-2; possibly TRBD1 for D (6 bases). Looked up from germline, CDR1 is SGHKS and CDR2 is YYEKEE (reference sequence). V lost 3 bases and J 6 bases, leaving 15 bases between the germline ends. The CDR3 runs 14 residues. CDR3 DNA sequence: TGTGCCAGCAGCTCGCCACAGGGTTTTGATGGCTACACCTTC. Its protein is CASSSPQGFDGYTF.

The chain is built from TRBV19 and TRBJ1-2; unclear D gene. V dropped 4 bases and J dropped 2 bases, with 8 bases sitting between them. The CDR3 loop spans 13 amino acids. Germline V gene data show CDR1 as LNHDA and CDR2 as SQIVND (reference sequence). CDR3 DNA: TGTGCCAGTAGTACCGGGCAGAACTATGGCTACACCTTC. It encodes CASSTGQNYGYTF.

This clonotype was seen ten or more times. The genes are TRBV5-1 and TRBJ2-3; D call uncertain. The V end lost 2 bases, the J end lost 2 bases, and 9 bases lay between the germline ends. Germline V lookup: CDR1 SGHRS, CDR2 YFSETQ. This CDR3 is built from 14 residues. CDR3 loop: CASSFIDSTDTQYF. The CDR3 DNA is TGCGCCAGCAGCTTCATAGATTCCACAGATACGCAGTATTTT.

This clonotype was recorded many times. The chain joins TRBV20-1 to TRBJ2-5; 8 nucleotides match TRBD2. V lost 3 bases, J lost 5 bases, and 11 bases stayed unmatched. Germline assignment: CDR1 DFQATT and CDR2 SNEGSKA (reference sequence). The CDR3 is 15 residues long. CDR3 in DNA: TGCAGTGCTAGGGGGGTGGGAGCGGGAGTCGAGACCCAGTACTTC. Translating gives CSARGVGAGVETQYF.

This clonotype came up many times. This chain links TRBV19 with TRBJ1-4; weak D call: TRBD1 (5 bases). V shed 4 bases and J shed 7 bases, with 13 bases lying between them. This CDR3 has 14 residues. Germline V CDR1 and CDR2: LNHDA, SQIVND (reference sequence). CDR3 sequence: CASSTRVRSEKLFF. Here the CDR3 DNA reads TGTGCCAGTAGTACCAGGGTTCGGAGTGAAAAACTGTTTTTT.

This clonotype has ten or more counts. The rearrangement uses TRBV7-9 and TRBJ2-7; D perhaps matches TRBD1 (6 bases). V lost 1 base to trimming and J lost 6 bases, with 22 bases between them. Germline CDR1 reads SEHNR; CDR2 reads FQNEAQ (reference sequence). This CDR3 contains 17 residues. The CDR3 DNA is TGTGCCAGCAGCTTAGGTCTGTGGCAGGGGTTAGGAGGCGAGCAGTACTTC. This gives the protein CASSLGLWQGLGGEQYF.

This clonotype was seen only a few times. This rearrangement joins TRBV11-1 to TRBJ2-4, with 15 bases matching TRBD2. Trimming cost V 1 base and J 0 bases; bases outside gene matches: 7. From germline, CDR1 is SGHAT and CDR2 FQDESV (reference sequence). The CDR3 spans 20 residues. In DNA form, the CDR3 reads TGTGCCAGCAGCTTAGGGCCAGGACTAGCGGGGGGGATAGCCAAAAACATTCAGTACTTC. This encodes CASSLGPGLAGGIAKNIQYF.

V usage is TRBV10-3 and J usage is TRBJ2-2; 8 bases are shared with TRBD1. The junction had 6 bases not matched to a gene; V was cut back by 3 bases and J by 3 bases. This CDR3 comprises 16 residues. CDR1 ENHRY and CDR2 SYGVKD come from the germline V gene. The CDR3: CAISDSGGLDTGELFF. The DNA of the CDR3 is TGTGCCATCAGTGATTCAGGGGGCTTAGACACCGGGGAGCTGTTTTTT.

Of note for this clonotype: A much larger clone lies a single base off, so this may be a read error. The chain links TRBV20-1 to TRBJ2-1; weak D call: TRBD2 (5 bases). This CDR3 spans 16 amino acids. CDR1 DFQATT and CDR2 SNEGSKA come from the germline V gene (reference sequence). CDR3 amino acids: CSARDRVKGAYNEQLF. The CDR3 DNA follows: TGCAGTGCTAGAGATCGTGTCAAGGGAGCCTACAATGAGCAGCTCTTC.

This clonotype came up many times. The chain joins TRBV12-3 or TRBV12-4 to TRBJ1-2, with D possibly being TRBD1 (6 bases). V lost 1 base and J lost 8, with 20 bases in between. The CDR3 is made up of 16 amino acids. The CDR3 reads CASSLDRLTGMVGYTF. The CDR3 region has the DNA TGTGCCAGCAGTTTAGACCGACTAACAGGGATGGTCGGCTACACCTTC.